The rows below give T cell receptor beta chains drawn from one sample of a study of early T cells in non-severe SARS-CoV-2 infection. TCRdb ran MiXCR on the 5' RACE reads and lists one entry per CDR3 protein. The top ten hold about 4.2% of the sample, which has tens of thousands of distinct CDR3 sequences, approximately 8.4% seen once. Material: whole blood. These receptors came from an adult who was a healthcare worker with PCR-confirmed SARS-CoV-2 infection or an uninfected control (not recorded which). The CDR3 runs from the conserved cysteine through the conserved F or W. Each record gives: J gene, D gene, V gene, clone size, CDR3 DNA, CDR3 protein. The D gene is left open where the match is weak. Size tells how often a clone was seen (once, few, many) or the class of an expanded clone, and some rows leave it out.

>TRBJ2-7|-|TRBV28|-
TGTGCCAGCAGTTTAGGAGGGGGGGAGCAGTACTTC
CASSLGGGEQYF
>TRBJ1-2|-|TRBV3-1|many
TGTGCCAGCAGCCAGGGAGGTCCCCGAGGCTACACCTTC
CASSQGGPRGYTF
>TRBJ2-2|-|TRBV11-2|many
TGTGCCAGCAGCATACCTGCAACTGGGGAGCTGTTTTTT
CASSIPATGELFF
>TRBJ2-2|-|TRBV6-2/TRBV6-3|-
TGTGCCAGCAGTTACTTCCGGGACGGACCCTTGGGAGAGCTGTTTTTT
CASSYFRDGPLGELFF
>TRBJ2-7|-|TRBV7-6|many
TGTGCCAGCAGCTTAGCAACAGTGGGGGAGAACGAGCAGTACTTC
CASSLATVGENEQYF
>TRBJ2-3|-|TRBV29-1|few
TGCAGCGTTAGGGCTAGCAGCACAGATACGCAGTATTTT
CSVRASSTDTQYF
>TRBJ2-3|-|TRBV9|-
TGTGCCAGCAGCGTAGGTGTCGGCGGAGGGAGTGGCACAGATACGCAGTATTTT
CASSVGVGGGSGTDTQYF
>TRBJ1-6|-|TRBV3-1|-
TGTGCCAGCAGCCAAGTTCCGGGACCATATTCACCCCTCCACTTT
CASSQVPGPYSPLHF
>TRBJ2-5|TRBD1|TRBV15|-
TGTGCCACCAGCAGTGGGGGACAGGGGGGAGAGACCCAGTACTTC
CATSSGGQGGETQYF
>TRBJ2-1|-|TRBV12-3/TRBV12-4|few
TGTGCCAGCAGTACAACTAGAGATGAGCAGTTCTTC
CASSTTRDEQFF
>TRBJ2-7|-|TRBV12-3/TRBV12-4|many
TGTGCCAGCAGTCGATACAGGGAAAACGAGTGGCAGTACTTC
CASSRYRENEWQYF
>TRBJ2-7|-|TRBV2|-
TGTGCCAGTCTTACAGGGTACGAGCAGTACTTC
CASLTGYEQYF
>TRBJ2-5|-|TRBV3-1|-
TGTGCCAGCAGCCAAGTTGCAGGGTCCCAAGAGACCCAGTACTTC
CASSQVAGSQETQYF
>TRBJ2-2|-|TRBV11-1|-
TGTGCCAGCAGCTTGGAGACAGTTACCGGGGAGCTGTTTTTT
CASSLETVTGELFF
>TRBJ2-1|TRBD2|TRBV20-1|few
TGCAGTGCTCGGGCGGGGGTTGAGCAGTTCTTC
CSARAGVEQFF
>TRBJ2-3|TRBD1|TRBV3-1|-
TGTGCCAGCACTGACAGGGGTACAGATACGCAGTATTTT
CASTDRGTDTQYF
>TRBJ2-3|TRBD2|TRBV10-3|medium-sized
TGTGCCATCAGTGACGGAGCGGGGGGTGCAGATACGCAGTATTTT
CAISDGAGGADTQYF
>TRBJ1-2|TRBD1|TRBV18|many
TGTGCCAGCTCCCGGGACAGGCCGGGATGGGCCTATGGCTACACCTTC
CASSRDRPGWAYGYTF
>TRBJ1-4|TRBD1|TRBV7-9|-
TGTGCCAGCAGCTCAACAGGGGGCTATGAAAAACTGTTTTTT
CASSSTGGYEKLFF
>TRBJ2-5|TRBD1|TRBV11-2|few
TGTGCCAGCAGCTTCCTGGACAGGAGCGTAGAGACCCAGTACTTC
CASSFLDRSVETQYF
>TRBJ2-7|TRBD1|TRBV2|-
TGTGCCAGCAGGACACAGGGGTACGAGCAGTACTTC
CASRTQGYEQYF
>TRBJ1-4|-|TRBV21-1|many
TGTGCCAGCAGTCGGGGCCGCTTCAAAGATGAAAAACTGTTTTTT
CASSRGRFKDEKLFF
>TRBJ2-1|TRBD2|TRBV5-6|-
TGTGCCAGCAGCTTGAGGGTAGCGGGGGCCATCAATGAGCAGTTCTTC
CASSLRVAGAINEQFF
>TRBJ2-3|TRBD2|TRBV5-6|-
TGTGCCAGCAGCATCTACAGGAGACAGATAGCGGGAGGGCCTCTGTATTTT
CASSIYRRQIAGGPLYF
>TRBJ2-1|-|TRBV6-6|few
TGTGCCAGCAGTGGTGACCGAACCTATGATAATGAGCAGTTCTTC
CASSGDRTYDNEQFF
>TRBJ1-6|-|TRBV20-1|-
TGCAGTGCTCGCCGGGAGCCAAATTCACCCCTCCACTTT
CSARREPNSPLHF
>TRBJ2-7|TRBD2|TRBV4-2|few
TGTGCCAGCAGCCAAGCTAGCGGGGGCTACGAGCAGTACTTC
CASSQASGGYEQYF
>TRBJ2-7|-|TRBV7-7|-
TGTGCTAGCAGACTGCAGGGGTCCCTTTTGTACGAGCAGTACTTC
CASRLQGSLLYEQYF
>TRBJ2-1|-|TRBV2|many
TGTGCCAGCAGTGAAGTGGGGGGTGAAGTTAAGCAGTTCTTC
CASSEVGGEVKQFF
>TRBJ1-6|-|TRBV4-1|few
TGCGCCAGCAGCCCCCTCACGGGGTGGGATAATTCACCCCTCCACTTT
CASSPLTGWDNSPLHF
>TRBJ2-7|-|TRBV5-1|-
TGCGCCAGCAGCTTGCAAGGATTATCTTACGAGCAGTACTTC
CASSLQGLSYEQYF
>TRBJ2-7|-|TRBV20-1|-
TGCAGTGCTAGACTACACCATCTCGATTCTTACGAGCAGTACTTC
CSARLHHLDSYEQYF
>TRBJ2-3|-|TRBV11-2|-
TGTGCCAGCAGCGTCAAAGCGAACACAGATACGCAGTATTTT
CASSVKANTDTQYF
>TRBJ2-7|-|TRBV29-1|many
TGCAGCGTTGTTTTGCTCGGTCAAGACTACGAGCAGTACTTC
CSVVLLGQDYEQYF
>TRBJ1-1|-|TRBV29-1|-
TGCAGCGTTGGGCCAGTGGGGGGCGTGAACACTGAAGCTTTCTTT
CSVGPVGGVNTEAFF
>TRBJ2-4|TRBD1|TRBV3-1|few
TGTGCCAGCAGCCTTACGGACAGGAACATTCAGTACTTC
CASSLTDRNIQYF
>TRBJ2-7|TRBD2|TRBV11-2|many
TGTGCCAGCAGCCCCCGGACTAGCGGGATGGACGAGCAGTACTTC
CASSPRTSGMDEQYF
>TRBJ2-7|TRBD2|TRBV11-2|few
TGTGCCAGCAGCTACGGACTAGCGGGGGCCTACGAGCAGTACTTC
CASSYGLAGAYEQYF
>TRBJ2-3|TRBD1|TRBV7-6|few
TGTGCCAGCAGCTATTGGACAGGGCCAGATACGCAGTATTTT
CASSYWTGPDTQYF
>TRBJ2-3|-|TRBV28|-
TGTGCCAGCAGCAAGGGGGGAGCTACGCAGTATTTT
CASSKGGATQYF
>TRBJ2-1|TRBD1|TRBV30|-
TGTGCCTGGAGTGTACCCCGGGACAGTTCATACAATGAGCAGTTCTTC
CAWSVPRDSSYNEQFF
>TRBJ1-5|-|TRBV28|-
TGTGCCAGCAGTTCCACGGGACTGGATCAGCCCCAGCATTTT
CASSSTGLDQPQHF
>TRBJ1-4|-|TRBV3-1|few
TGTGCCAGCAGTCAAAAGACAGGACACCCTGAAAAACTGTTTTTT
CASSQKTGHPEKLFF
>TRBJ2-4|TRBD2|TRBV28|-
TGTGCCAGCAGTATTGGCGGGGGAAAAAACATTCAGTACTTC
CASSIGGGKNIQYF
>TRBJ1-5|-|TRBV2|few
TGTGCCAGCAGTCCAAACCCTGGGGTTAGCAATCAGCCCCAGCATTTT
CASSPNPGVSNQPQHF
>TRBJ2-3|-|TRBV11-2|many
TGTGCCAGCAGCTTAGAAATGACAGATACGCAGTATTTT
CASSLEMTDTQYF
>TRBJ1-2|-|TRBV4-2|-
TGTGCCAGCAGCGGACGGCAAGCTAACTATGGCTACACCTTC
CASSGRQANYGYTF
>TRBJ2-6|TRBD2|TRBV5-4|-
TGTGCCAGCAGCCCTAGCGGGAGTGGCTCTGGGGCCAACGTCCTGACTTTC
CASSPSGSGSGANVLTF